This T cell receptor (beta chain) was found in a study of blood T cells in healthy people across ages (dated by TCRdb to about 2015). Regarding the complete study: In model experiments, template switching captured about one uniquely barcoded TCR beta cDNA molecule for every two T cells. The donors were divided into four age groups: young (average around 16 years), middle-aged (approximately 41), aged (about 61) and long-lived (roughly 82). The study measured age-related changes in TCR beta repertoire diversity using deep sequencing normalized with unique cDNA molecular identifiers. Using the same blood draw, the study looked at two additional independent replicas of 1 million unique cDNA reads for two donors, one aged 18 to 30 and the other aged 80 or older. To avoid experimental bias, donors of different ages were randomly spread across the sequencing lanes. Points the paper makes about the study in general: Observed TCR beta diversity per million T cells fell roughly linearly with age, and a significant reduction was already apparent by age about 36. There was a strong correlation between observed TCR beta diversity and the percentage of naive T cells measured by flow cytometry. Since profiling was done on bulk unsorted PBMCs, naive and antigen-experienced compartments could not be conclusively compared. Compared with the aged group, the long-lived group had more naive CD4+ T cells, fewer expanded clones and increased TCR diversity, suggesting age selection. Total diversity estimates from one million sequenced T cells were considered lower bounds and underestimates. Because donor CMV infection status was unknown, age-related changes in expanded clonotypes were potentially confounded.

Donors were a few dozen systemically healthy Caucasian individuals from Russia aged 6 to 90 years. Each donor gave roughly 9 milliliters of peripheral blood, drawn into EDTA-treated Vacutainer tubes. Ficoll-Paque density-gradient centrifugation was used to isolate PBMCs, with at least 7 million per sample. Total RNA, at least 6 micrograms per sample, was extracted from PBMCs with Trizol reagent. The percentages of naive CD45RAhigh/CD27high T cells were determined by flow cytometry on a PBMC aliquot from every donor. This clonotype was seen once. Its antigen is still unknown. Base qualities are not recorded, but no much larger clone differs from it by a single base. Libraries were built with 5' RACE. The second PCR ran for roughly 7 to 11 cycles and used a J-beta primer mix along with a sample-barcoded 5' primer. Each TCR beta cDNA molecule received a unique molecular identifier from a template-switch 5' adaptor carrying 12 random nucleotides. Each sample yielded at least 2.5 million CDR3-containing paired-end reads. All of the RNA was converted into first-strand cDNA using the Mint cDNA synthesis kit, with a TRBC-specific oligonucleotide serving as the primer. Following uracil-DNA glycosylase treatment, a first 18-cycle PCR with universal primers M1SS and BC2_uni_R was performed on all cDNA. In the source study's methods: For normalization, 1 million high-quality reads, each with a distinct molecular identifier, were randomly selected from each sample. Reads sharing molecular identifiers were discarded rather than binned into consensus sequences. MiTCR, with a Q25 quality threshold and the strictest error-elimination algorithm, was used for CDR3 identification, clonotype clustering and error correction. A nonparametric unseen species model using Euler transformation provided a lower-bound estimate of total TCR beta diversity. TCRdb reprocessing: public reads trimmed at Q25 with fastp, clones called with MiXCR, in-frame beta chains kept. A single entry per CDR3 protein holds the most common genes and DNA from its merged rows. None of the V and J calls come from the authors' own analysis; TCRdb made them. In this sample the table shows some 1,800,000 distinct CDR3 sequences, approximately 39% of which occur a single time. More than 20% of the sample goes to the ten largest clones.

The junction shows trimming of 7 bases on V and 10 bases on J, plus 16 bases between the germline ends. From the cysteine through the phenylalanine, the CDR3 covers 12 amino acids. The entry retains the CDR3 DNA only, 36 bases that are in frame from base 1. The origin of this receptor is a human donor in good health. The chain employs TRBV12-3 or TRBV12-4 and TRBJ1-2; a weak D assignment points to TRBD1 (6 bases agree). The sample was blood. The CDR3 amino acid sequence is: CASTLGGRDYTF. The DNA reads as follows: TGTGCCAGCACCCTGGGGGGGCGTGACTACACCTTC.